Following are 25 T cell receptor beta chains from one sample sequenced in a study of metastatic and nonmetastatic thyroid tumors. TCRdb re-called the PCR reads with MiXCR. The sample has some 60,000 clones; 25% to 35% are singletons. No patient had received any treatment before thyroid surgery. Specimen: blood. The receptors shown here come from a female donor with papillary thyroid cancer or a benign thyroid nodule (not recorded which). Some clones in this sample may be carry-over from other donors' samples.

This clone was counted a few times. This chain connects TRBV4-1 to TRBJ1-5; the D gene is possibly TRBD1 (6 bases). Trimming stripped 1 base from V and 1 base from J, with 8 bases between. Per the germline V gene, CDR1 is MGHRA and CDR2 is YSYEKL. The CDR3 is 15 amino acids. In DNA form, the CDR3 reads TGCGCCAGCAGCCAAGTTCAGGGGAGCAATCAGCCCCAGCATTTT. It is translated as CASSQVQGSNQPQHF.

This clone was counted a few times. The chain has TRBV6-1 and TRBJ2-1; TRBD1 is a possible D gene (6 bases). Germline values: CDR1 MNHNS, CDR2 SASEGT. The V end lost 4 bases, the J end lost 4 bases, and 14 bases lay between the germline ends. The CDR3 is 15 amino acids. The CDR3 region is CASSVGAGGYNEQFF. CDR3 DNA sequence: TGTGCCAGCAGTGTGGGGGCGGGTGGGTACAATGAGCAGTTCTTC.

V gene TRBV11-2 combines with J gene TRBJ1-2; D remains unclear. The CDR3 spans 15 residues. Germline V lookup: CDR1 SGHAT, CDR2 FQNNGV. With 1 base removed from V and 7 bases from J, the gap between germline ends came to 16 bases. The CDR3 spells CASSLGIPEVGGYTF. The CDR3 nucleotides are TGTGCCAGCAGCTTAGGGATCCCGGAGGTCGGTGGCTACACCTTC.

This clone was found a few times. The J gene is TRBJ2-1, the V gene TRBV5-1; D call uncertain. CDR1 is SGHRS, CDR2 YFSETQ, per germline. The V and J ends lost 1 base and 9 bases respectively, with 8 bases between them. CDR3 length: 12 residues. The CDR3 DNA reads as TGCGCCAGCAGCTTGCGGAGCCGTGAGCAGTTCTTC. It translates to CASSLRSREQFF.

On this clone: The germline gene is not matched at one end of the junction; a read error may be the cause. The chain joins TRBV7-6 to TRBJ2-1; 10 nucleotides align to TRBD2. In germline, CDR1 is SGHVS, CDR2 FNYEAQ. This CDR3 region has 18 residues. CDR3 sequence reads: CASSLNDVTSGRASEQFF. DNA for the CDR3: TGTGCTAGCAGCTTGAACGACGTGACCAGCGGGAGGGCCAGTGAGCAGTTCTTC.

The chain joins TRBV12-3 or TRBV12-4 to TRBJ2-7, with TRBD2 matching over 10 bases. V shed 5 bases, J shed 6 bases, and the junction held 7 bases outside the gene matches. CDR3 size: 14 residues. CDR3 protein: CASSTSGRASEQYF. CDR3 sequence (DNA): TGTGCCAGCAGTACGAGCGGGAGGGCCTCCGAGCAGTACTTC.

The chain uses TRBV19 and TRBJ1-1; possible D gene TRBD1, 5 bases. This CDR3 has 15 amino acids. CDR1 and CDR2 from the germline V gene are LNHDA and SQIVND (reference sequence). The V and J ends lost 5 bases and 0 bases respectively, with 13 bases between them. Written as DNA, the CDR3 is TGTGCCAGTAGTTCTCCTGGGGGGATGAACACTGAAGCTTTCTTT. Translating it yields CASSSPGGMNTEAFF.

This sequence joins TRBV6-1 and TRBJ1-1, with D hard to call. This CDR3 contains 14 residues. Looked up from germline, CDR1 is MNHNS and CDR2 is SASEGT. Trimming removed 5 bases from V and 0 bases from J, with 10 bases in between. In DNA form, the CDR3 reads TGTGCCAGCAGTCCCTTAATGGTGAACACTGAAGCTTTCTTT. Protein: CASSPLMVNTEAFF.

The chain joins TRBV7-9 to TRBJ1-2; D unresolved. Germline V gene sequence: CDR1 SEHNR, CDR2 FQNEAQ (reference sequence). This CDR3 contains 13 residues. V dropped 1 base and J dropped 9 bases, with 12 bases sitting between them. As DNA, the CDR3 is TGTGCCAGCAGCTTAGATTCCGGGAGCCGCTACACCTTC. This gives the protein CASSLDSGSRYTF. The variable domain in full, completed from reference TRBV7-9 and TRBJ1-2, reads DTGVSQNPRHKITKRGQNVTFRCDPISEHNRLYWYRQTLGQGPEFLTYFQNEAQLEKSRLLSDRFSAERPKGSFSTLEIQRTEQGDSAMYLCASSLDSGSRYTFGSGTRLTVV.

This clone has ten or more counts. The chain employs TRBV7-9 and TRBJ2-7; D is tentatively TRBD1 or TRBD2 (5 bases each). The CDR3 has 14 residues. From germline, CDR1 is SEHNR and CDR2 FQNEAQ (reference sequence). Trimming pared 4 bases from V and 2 bases from J, leaving 12 bases between. The CDR3 loop reads CASSSPGPAYEQYF. In DNA form, the CDR3 reads TGTGCCAGCAGCTCTCCGGGACCTGCCTACGAGCAGTACTTC.

The gene calls are TRBV7-8 and TRBJ1-3; D remains unclear. CDR1 and CDR2 (germline): SGHVS, FQNEAQ. Trimming took off 5 bases at V and 0 bases at J, with 11 bases between the two ends. This CDR3 has 15 amino acids. CDR3 protein: CASSLGLNSGNTIYF. For the CDR3, the DNA is TGTGCCAGCAGCCTTGGACTGAACTCTGGAAACACCATATATTTT.

This sequence joins TRBV5-1 and TRBJ2-7; D remains ambiguous. The ends were cut back, 4 bases at V and 0 bases at J, with 14 bases in the middle. Germline lookup yields CDR1 SGHRS and CDR2 YFSETQ. This CDR3 is 15 amino acids long. In DNA form, the CDR3 reads TGCGCCAGCAGCCCTGAGGACGGAATCTCCTACGAGCAGTACTTC. Translated, it gives CASSPEDGISYEQYF.

There are many counts of this clone. This chain's CDR3 is CASSQVQGMATEAFF. The CDR3 DNA reads as TGCGCCAGCAGCCAAGTACAGGGGATGGCCACTGAAGCTTTCTTT. V and J are TRBV4-1 and TRBJ1-1; 7 bases align to TRBD1. V lost 1 base to trimming and J lost 4 bases; unmatched junction nucleotides: 6. This CDR3 has 15 amino acids. Germline assignment: CDR1 MGHRA and CDR2 YSYEKL.

This clone turned up a few times. The chain couples TRBV7-2 to TRBJ2-1; D remains unclear. The germline gives CDR1 SGHTA, CDR2 FQGNSA. V dropped 4 bases and J dropped 8 bases, with 9 bases sitting between them. The CDR3 sequence is 12 residues long. This CDR3 reads CASSSIFDEQFF. DNA of the CDR3: TGTGCCAGCAGCTCAATCTTCGATGAGCAGTTCTTC. The full variable domain, with the rest looked up from reference TRBV7-2 and TRBJ2-1, is GAGVSQSPSNKVTEKGKDVELRCDPISGHTALYWYRQSLGQGLEFLIYFQGNSAPDKSGLPSDRFSAERTGGSVSTLTIQRTQQEDSAVYLCASSSIFDEQFFGPGTRLTVL.

This chain uses TRBV7-2 with TRBJ2-7, with a tentative D call TRBD2 (5 bases). Germline CDR1 is SGHTA and CDR2 is FQGNSA. CDR3 size: 14 residues. Trimming stripped 6 bases from V and 0 bases from J, with 12 bases between. CDR3 residues: CASSRDENSYEQYF. The CDR3 nucleotides are TGTGCCAGCAGTCGGGATGAAAACTCCTACGAGCAGTACTTC. The full variable domain, its missing parts supplied by reference TRBV7-2 and TRBJ2-7, is GAGVSQSPSNKVTEKGKDVELRCDPISGHTALYWYRQSLGQGLEFLIYFQGNSAPDKSGLPSDRFSAERTGGSVSTLTIQRTQQEDSAVYLCASSRDENSYEQYFGPGTRLTVT.

With regard to this clone: A junction end diverges from the germline sequence, so it may reflect a read error. The chain is built from TRBV6-1 and TRBJ1-2; no definite D call. The CDR3 runs to 13 residues. Looked up from germline, CDR1 is MNHNS and CDR2 is SASEGT. This chain's CDR3 is CASREGISYGYTF. The DNA of the CDR3 is TGTGCCAGCAGAGAAGGGATTAGCTATGGCTACACCTTC.

This clone has only a few counts. The gene calls are TRBV27 and TRBJ1-6; D gene unclear. V was shortened by 3 bases and J by 8 bases, with 11 bases between the two germline ends. Germline CDR1 is MNHEY and CDR2 is SMNVEV (reference sequence). The CDR3 spans 14 residues. In DNA, the CDR3 is TGTGCCAGCAGTTTCGGGTCGATCTATTCACCCCTCCACTTT. As protein: CASSFGSIYSPLHF.

This clone has ten or more counts. V and J are TRBV28 and TRBJ1-1; tentative D call: TRBD1 (5 bases). Germline CDR1 reads MDHEN; CDR2 reads SYDVKM. This CDR3 comprises 13 residues. V gave up 6 bases and J gave up 4 bases, with 12 bases separating them. This chain's CDR3 is CASSQMGGTEAFF. In DNA, the CDR3 is TGTGCCAGCAGCCAAATGGGGGGCACTGAAGCTTTCTTT.

This clone was detected only once. The genes are TRBV20-1 and TRBJ1-5; D remains unclear. The CDR3 extends over 14 amino acids. Germline V gene sequence: CDR1 DFQATT, CDR2 SNEGSKA (reference sequence). The V end lost 1 base, the J end lost 0 bases, and 7 bases lay between the germline ends. DNA of the CDR3: TGCAGTGCTAGAGCCGGTTATAGCAATCAGCCCCAGCATTTT. This gives the protein CSARAGYSNQPQHF.

The V gene is TRBV6-1, the J gene TRBJ2-1; TRBD2 aligns across 8 bases. Per germline, CDR1 MNHNS and CDR2 SASEGT. V dropped 8 bases and J dropped 2; count of bases not matched to a gene: 5. The CDR3 is 14 amino acids. CDR3 bases: TGTGCCAGCCTCAGCGGGAGTACCTACAATGAGCAGTTCTTC. It encodes CASLSGSTYNEQFF.

This clone was detected a few times. The junction shows a germline mismatch at one end, possibly a read error. The chain couples TRBV6-5 to TRBJ2-2, with 10 bases identical to TRBD2. CDR3 length: 15 amino acids. The germline CDR1 and CDR2 sequences are MNHEY and SVGAGI. The CDR3 DNA reads as TGTGCCAGCAGTGACTCTAGCGGGAGCACCGGGGAGCTGTTTTTT. It translates to CASSDSSGSTGELFF.

This clone has only a few counts. The chain carries TRBV12-3 or TRBV12-4 and TRBJ1-5; TRBD1 agrees at 11 bases. The CDR3 runs to 16 residues. The junction had 2 bases not matched to a gene; V was cut back by 4 bases and J by 0 bases. CDR3 sequence: CASSSDRGHSNQPQHF. Written as DNA, the CDR3 is TGTGCCAGCAGTTCGGACAGGGGGCATAGCAATCAGCCCCAGCATTTT.

This clone has only a few counts. The V call is TRBV10-3, the J call TRBJ2-1; a weak D match, TRBD1 (6 bases). This CDR3 is 15 amino acids long. Trimming removed 0 bases at V and 7 bases at J, with 13 bases between. Germline-derived CDR1 and CDR2 are ENHRY and SYGVKD. CDR3 nucleotides: TGTGCCATCAGTGAGTCATCAGGGGACGTTAATGAGCAGTTCTTC. The encoded protein is CAISESSGDVNEQFF.

This clone has more than one count but fewer than ten. This chain joins TRBV28 and TRBJ2-7; a weak D match, TRBD1 (5 bases). V shed 5 bases and J shed 5 bases, with 16 bases lying between them. The germline V gene encodes CDR1 MDHEN and CDR2 SYDVKM. This CDR3 has 14 amino acids. The CDR3 coding sequence is TGTGCCAGCAGTCTACAGGCCTCTCGGAACGAGCAGTACTTC. Translated: CASSLQASRNEQYF.

At least ten counts were recorded for this clone. This chain connects TRBV20-1 to TRBJ2-1; D is unresolved. The CDR3 is 13 residues long. V lost 6 bases and J lost 0, with 9 bases in between. CDR1 and CDR2 (germline): DFQATT, SNEGSKA (reference sequence). The CDR3 spells CSAERDSYNEQFF. CDR3 DNA sequence: TGCAGTGCAGAACGCGACTCCTACAATGAGCAGTTCTTC.